This note documents a single TCR beta chain sequence. The sample is drawn from a study of blood T cell repertoires in COVID-19. Overall study: The United States, Italy and Spain provided the acute and convalescent COVID-19 samples. Nucleic acid was either cDNA or gDNA, and it came from T cells, B-cell-depleted T cells, or PBMCs.

Using immunoSEQ multiplex PCR, the repertoire was profiled, and TCRdb retains in-frame clones only, with some absent. The table has some 160,000 clones, about four fifths seen once. The V gene lost 1 base and the J gene lost 7 bases, with 11 bases spanning the gap. Germline V gives CDR1 MGHRA, CDR2 YSYEKL. This CDR3 comprises 13 residues. Sequences were obtained from peripheral blood. The rearrangement links TRBV4-1 to TRBJ2-7; the D is unclear. The source is a man between 65 and 80 years old with active or convalescent COVID-19. CDR3 protein: CASSQAGFEEQYF. The CDR3 coding sequence is TGCGCCAGCAGCCAAGCCGGGTTTGAGGAGCAGTACTTC.